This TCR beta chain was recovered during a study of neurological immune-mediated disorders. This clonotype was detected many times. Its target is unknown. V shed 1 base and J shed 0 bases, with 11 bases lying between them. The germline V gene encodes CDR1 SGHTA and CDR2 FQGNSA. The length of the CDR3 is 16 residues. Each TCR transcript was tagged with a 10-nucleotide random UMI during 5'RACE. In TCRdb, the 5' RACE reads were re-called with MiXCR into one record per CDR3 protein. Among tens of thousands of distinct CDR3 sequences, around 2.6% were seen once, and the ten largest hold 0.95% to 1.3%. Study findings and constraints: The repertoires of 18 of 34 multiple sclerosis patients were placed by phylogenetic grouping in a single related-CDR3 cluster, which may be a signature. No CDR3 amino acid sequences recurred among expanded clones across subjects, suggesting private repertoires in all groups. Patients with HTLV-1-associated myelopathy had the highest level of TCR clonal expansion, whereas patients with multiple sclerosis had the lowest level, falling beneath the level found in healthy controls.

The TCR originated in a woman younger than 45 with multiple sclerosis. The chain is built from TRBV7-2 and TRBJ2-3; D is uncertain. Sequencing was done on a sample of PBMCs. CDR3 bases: TGTGCCAGCAGCTTAGGAGACCCCCGGAGCACAGATACGCAGTATTTT. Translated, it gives CASSLGDPRSTDTQYF.